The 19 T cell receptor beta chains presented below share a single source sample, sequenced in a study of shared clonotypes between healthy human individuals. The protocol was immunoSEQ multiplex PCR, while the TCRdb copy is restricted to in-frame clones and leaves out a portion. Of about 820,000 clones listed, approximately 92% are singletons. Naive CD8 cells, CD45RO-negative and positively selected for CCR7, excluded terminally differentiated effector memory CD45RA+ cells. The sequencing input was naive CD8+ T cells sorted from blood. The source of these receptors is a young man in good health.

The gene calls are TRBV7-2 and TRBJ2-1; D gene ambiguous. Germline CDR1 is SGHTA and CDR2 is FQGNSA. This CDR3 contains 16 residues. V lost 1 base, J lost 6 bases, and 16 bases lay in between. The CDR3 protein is CASSLVPRVPLNEQFF. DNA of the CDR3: TGTGCCAGCAGCTTAGTCCCTAGGGTCCCCCTCAATGAGCAGTTCTTC.

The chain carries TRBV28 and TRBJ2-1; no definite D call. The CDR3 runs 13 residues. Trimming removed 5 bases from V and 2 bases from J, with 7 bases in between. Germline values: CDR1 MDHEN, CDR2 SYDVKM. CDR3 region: CASSPIPYNEQFF. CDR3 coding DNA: TGTGCCAGCAGTCCCATACCCTACAATGAGCAGTTCTTC.

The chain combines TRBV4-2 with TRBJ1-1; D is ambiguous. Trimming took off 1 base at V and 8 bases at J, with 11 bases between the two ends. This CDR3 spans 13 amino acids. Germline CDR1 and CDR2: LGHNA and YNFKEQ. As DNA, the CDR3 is TGTGCCAGCAGCCAAGGTCCGATAATGGAAGCTTTCTTT. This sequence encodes CASSQGPIMEAFF.

The CDR3 DNA follows: TGTGCCAGCAAAGAATTAGATAGCAATCAGCCCCAGCATTTT. Protein: CASKELDSNQPQHF. The chain uses TRBV6-6 and TRBJ1-5; D not certain. Deletions cut 7 bases from V and 0 bases from J, with 10 bases between. The germline CDR1 and CDR2 sequences are MNHNY and SVGAGI (reference sequence). The CDR3 length is 14 residues.

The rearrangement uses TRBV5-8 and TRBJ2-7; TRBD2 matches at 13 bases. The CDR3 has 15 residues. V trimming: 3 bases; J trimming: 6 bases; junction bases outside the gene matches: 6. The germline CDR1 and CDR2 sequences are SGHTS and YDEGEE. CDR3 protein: CASSSGTSGMTEQYF. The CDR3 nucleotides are TGTGCCAGCAGCTCAGGGACTAGCGGGATGACCGAGCAGTACTTC.

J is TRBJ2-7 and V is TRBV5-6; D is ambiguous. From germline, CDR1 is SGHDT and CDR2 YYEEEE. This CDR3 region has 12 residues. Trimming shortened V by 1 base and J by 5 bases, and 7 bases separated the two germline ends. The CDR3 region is CASSLSGDEQYF. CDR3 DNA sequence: TGTGCCAGCAGCTTGAGTGGCGACGAGCAGTACTTC.

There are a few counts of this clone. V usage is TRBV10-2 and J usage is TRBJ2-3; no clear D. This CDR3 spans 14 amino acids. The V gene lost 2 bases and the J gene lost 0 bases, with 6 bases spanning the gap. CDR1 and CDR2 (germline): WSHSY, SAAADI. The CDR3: CASSEVQSTDTQYF. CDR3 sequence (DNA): TGCGCCAGCAGTGAGGTCCAGAGCACAGATACGCAGTATTTT.

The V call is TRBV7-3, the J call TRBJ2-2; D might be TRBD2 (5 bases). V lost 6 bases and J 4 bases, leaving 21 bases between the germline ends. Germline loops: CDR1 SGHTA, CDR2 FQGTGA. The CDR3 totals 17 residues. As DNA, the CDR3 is TGTGCCAGCAGTTCCCCCTCCGGGCTAGCAAGCACCGGGGAGCTGTTTTTT. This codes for CASSSPSGLASTGELFF.

CDR3 coding DNA: TGTGCCAGCAGCTTGGTCGGGAGGGCCGAAGACACCACAGATACGCAGTATTTT. Protein: CASSLVGRAEDTTDTQYF. The chain joins TRBV7-9 to TRBJ2-3; 8 positions agree with TRBD2. Germline V CDR1 and CDR2: SEHNR, FQNEAQ (reference sequence). CDR3 length: 18 amino acids. V shed 3 bases and J 2 bases; nucleotides not matched to a gene: 13.

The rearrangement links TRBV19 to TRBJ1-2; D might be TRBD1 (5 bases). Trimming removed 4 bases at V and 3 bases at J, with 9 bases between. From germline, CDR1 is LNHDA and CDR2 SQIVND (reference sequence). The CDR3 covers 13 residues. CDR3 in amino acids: CASSNRDHYGYTF. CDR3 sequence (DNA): TGTGCCAGTAGTAACCGGGACCACTATGGCTACACCTTC.

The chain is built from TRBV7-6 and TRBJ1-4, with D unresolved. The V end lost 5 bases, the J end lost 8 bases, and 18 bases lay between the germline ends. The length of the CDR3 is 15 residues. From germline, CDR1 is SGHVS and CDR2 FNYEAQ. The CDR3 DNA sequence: TGTGCCAGCAGCCCCGACCGCGAAGGGAGGGAAAAACTGTTTTTT. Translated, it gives CASSPDREGREKLFF.

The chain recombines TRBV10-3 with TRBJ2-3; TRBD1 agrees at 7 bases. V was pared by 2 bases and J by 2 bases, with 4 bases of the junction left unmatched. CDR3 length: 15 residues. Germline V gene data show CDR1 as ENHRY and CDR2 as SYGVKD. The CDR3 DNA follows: TGTGCCATCAGTGAGGCCGGGACAGTCACAGATACGCAGTATTTT. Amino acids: CAISEAGTVTDTQYF.

CDR3 sequence reads: CASSLVRGRDTEAFF. CDR3 DNA sequence: TGTGCCAGCAGCTTAGTGAGGGGCAGGGACACTGAAGCTTTCTTT. The gene calls are TRBV7-6 and TRBJ1-1; D is perhaps TRBD1 (5 bases). The CDR3 covers 15 residues. V was shortened by 1 base and J by 3 bases, with 12 bases between the two germline ends. CDR1 and CDR2 (germline): SGHVS, FNYEAQ. Variable domain in full (rest from reference TRBV7-6 and TRBJ1-1): GAGVSQSPRYKVTKRGQDVALRCDPISGHVSLYWYRQALGQGPEFLTYFNYEAQQDKSGLPNDRFSAERPEGSISTLTIQRTEQRDSAMYRCASSLVRGRDTEAFFGQGTRLTVV.

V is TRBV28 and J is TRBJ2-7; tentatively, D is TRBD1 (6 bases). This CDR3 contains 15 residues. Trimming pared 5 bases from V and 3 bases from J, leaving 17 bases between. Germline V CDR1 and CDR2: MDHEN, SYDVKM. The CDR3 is CASSTPRDTDYEQYF. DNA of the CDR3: TGTGCCAGCAGTACCCCCCGGGACACTGACTACGAGCAGTACTTC.

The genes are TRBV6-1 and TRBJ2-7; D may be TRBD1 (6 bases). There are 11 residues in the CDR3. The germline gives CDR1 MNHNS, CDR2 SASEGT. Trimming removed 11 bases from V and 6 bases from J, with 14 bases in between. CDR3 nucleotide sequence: TGTGCCCAGGGGAATGGGGGCGAGCAGTACTTC. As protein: CAQGNGGEQYF.

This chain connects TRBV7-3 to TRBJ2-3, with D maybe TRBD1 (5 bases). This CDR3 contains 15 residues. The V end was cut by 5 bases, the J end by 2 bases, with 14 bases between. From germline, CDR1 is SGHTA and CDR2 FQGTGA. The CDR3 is CASSATVAITDTQYF. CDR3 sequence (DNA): TGTGCCAGCAGCGCGACAGTGGCCATCACAGATACGCAGTATTTT.

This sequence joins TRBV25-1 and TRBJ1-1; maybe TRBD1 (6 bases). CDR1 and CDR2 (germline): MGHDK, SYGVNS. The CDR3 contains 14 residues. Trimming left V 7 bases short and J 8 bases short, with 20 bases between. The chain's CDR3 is CASTQGGGRLEAFF. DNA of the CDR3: TGTGCCAGCACCCAAGGGGGGGGGCGCTTAGAAGCTTTCTTT.

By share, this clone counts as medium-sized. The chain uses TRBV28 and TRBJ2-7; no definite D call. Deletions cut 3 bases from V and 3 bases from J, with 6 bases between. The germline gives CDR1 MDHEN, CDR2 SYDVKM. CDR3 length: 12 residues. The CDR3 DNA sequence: TGTGCCAGCAGTTTCCAGGACTACGAGCAGTACTTC. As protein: CASSFQDYEQYF.

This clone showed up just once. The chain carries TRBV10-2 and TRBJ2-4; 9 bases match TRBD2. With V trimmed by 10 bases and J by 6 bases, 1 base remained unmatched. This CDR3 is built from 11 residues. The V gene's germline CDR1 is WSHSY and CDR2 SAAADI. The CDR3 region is CATRGGNIQYF. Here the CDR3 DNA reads TGCGCCACGCGGGGGGGAAACATTCAGTACTTC.